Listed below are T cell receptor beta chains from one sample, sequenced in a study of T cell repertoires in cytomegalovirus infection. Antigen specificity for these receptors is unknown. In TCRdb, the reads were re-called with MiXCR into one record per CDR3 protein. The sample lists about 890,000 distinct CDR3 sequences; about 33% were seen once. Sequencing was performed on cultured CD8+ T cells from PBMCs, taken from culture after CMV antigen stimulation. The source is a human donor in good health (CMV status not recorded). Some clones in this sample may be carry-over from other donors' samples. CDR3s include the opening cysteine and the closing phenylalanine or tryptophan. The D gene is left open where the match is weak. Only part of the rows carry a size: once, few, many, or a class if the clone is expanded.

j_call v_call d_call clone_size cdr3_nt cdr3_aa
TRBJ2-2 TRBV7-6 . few TGTGCCAGCAGCCCTATGGCCGGGGAGCTGTTTTTT CASSPMAGELFF
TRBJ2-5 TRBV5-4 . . TGTGCCAGCAGCTTTGGAACAGGGAGTCTCATGACCCAGTACTTC CASSFGTGSLMTQYF
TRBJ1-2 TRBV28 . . TGTGCCAGCAGTGTAGGGGCGGGTAGTGGTGGCTACACCTTC CASSVGAGSGGYTF
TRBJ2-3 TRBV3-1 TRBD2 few TGTGCCAGCAGCCATCCCCGGGACTACCTTAAGTATTTT CASSHPRDYLKYF
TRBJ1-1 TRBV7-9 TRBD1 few TGTGCCAGCAGCCCCACAGGGGGCCAGGACACTGAAGCTTTCTTT CASSPTGGQDTEAFF
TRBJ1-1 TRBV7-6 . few TGTGCCAGCAGCCGTACCCCCACTGAAGCTTTCTTT CASSRTPTEAFF
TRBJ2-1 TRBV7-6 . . TGTGCCAGCAGCCGTAGCGTCCATGAGCAGTTCTTC CASSRSVHEQFF
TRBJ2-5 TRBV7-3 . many TGTGCCAGCAGCTTAACGGCTAGCCGCCAAGAGACCCAGTACTTC CASSLTASRQETQYF
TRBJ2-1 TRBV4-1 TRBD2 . TGCGCCAGCAGCCAAGAGGGAGGGAATGAGCAGTTCTTC CASSQEGGNEQFF
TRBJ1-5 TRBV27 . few TGTGCCAGCAGTGGGGGAGCCCAGCCCCAGCATTTT CASSGGAQPQHF
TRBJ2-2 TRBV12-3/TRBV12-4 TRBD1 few TGTGCCAGCAGTTCTCTATTGGACAGGGGGGTTACCGGGGAGCTGTTTTTT CASSSLLDRGVTGELFF
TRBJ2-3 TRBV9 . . TGTGCCAGCGGTGCGGGCCCGGGGACAGATACGCAGTATTTT CASGAGPGTDTQYF
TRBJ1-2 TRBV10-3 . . TGTGCCATCAGTGAGTCGGAGGCTTATGGCTACACCTTC CAISESEAYGYTF
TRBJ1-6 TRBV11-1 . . TGTGCCAGCAGCTTGCCTGACTCACCCCTCCACTTT CASSLPDSPLHF
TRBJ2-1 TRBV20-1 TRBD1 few TGCAGTGCTAGTACAGGGGCAAGCTCCTACAATGAGCAGTTCTTC CSASTGASSYNEQFF
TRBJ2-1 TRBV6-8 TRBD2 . TGTGCCAGCAGTTATGCCCCCACTCTAGCGGATGAGCAGTTCTTC CASSYAPTLADEQFF
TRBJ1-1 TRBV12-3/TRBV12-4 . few TGTGCCAGCAGTTTAATGCCGGTGGGCACTGAAGCTTTCTTT CASSLMPVGTEAFF
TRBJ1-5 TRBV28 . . TGTGCCAGCAGTTTACTCAGAGGGAATGGCAATCAGCCCCAGCATTTT CASSLLRGNGNQPQHF
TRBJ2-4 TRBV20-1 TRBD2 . TGCAGTGCTAGAGATCCGGCTAGCGGGGATATAAACATTCAGTACTTC CSARDPASGDINIQYF
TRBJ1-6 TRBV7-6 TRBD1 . TGTGCCAGCACCCAACGCTCCCAGGGGGCCGGGGTGCCCCTCCACTTT CASTQRSQGAGVPLHF
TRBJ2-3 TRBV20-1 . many TGCAGTGCTAGAGATTTGGACGGGACAGATACGCAGTATTTT CSARDLDGTDTQYF
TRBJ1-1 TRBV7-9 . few TGTGCCAGCAGCCCCCGTGTCGAGAACACTGAAGCTTTCTTT CASSPRVENTEAFF
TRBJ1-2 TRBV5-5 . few TGTGCCAGCAGCTTGGATTTGGGCAGGAGAGCAGACTATGGCTACACCTTC CASSLDLGRRADYGYTF
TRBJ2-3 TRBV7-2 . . TGTGTCAGCAGCCGACTCTATTCACGCCCAGGGGCAGATACACAGTATTTT CVSSRLYSRPGADTQYF
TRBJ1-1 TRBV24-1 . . TGTGCCACCAGTGATTTGACGGGAAACGCTTTCTTT CATSDLTGNAFF
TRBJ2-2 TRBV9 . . TGTGCCAGCAGCGTTAACCTTGCAAGCACGGCGAACACCGGGGAGCTGTTTTTT CASSVNLASTANTGELFF
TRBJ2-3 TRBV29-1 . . TGCAGCGTTGTTCCCCGCGGGCGGGGCCCAGGGACAGATACGCAGTATTTT CSVVPRGRGPGTDTQYF
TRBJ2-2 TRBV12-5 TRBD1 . TGTGCTAGTGGTCCCGACAGGGGGACGTACACCGGGGAGCTGTTTTTT CASGPDRGTYTGELFF
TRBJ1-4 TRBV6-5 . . TGTGCCAGCAGTTACTCACAGGGTGCAACTAATGAAAAACTGTTTTTT CASSYSQGATNEKLFF
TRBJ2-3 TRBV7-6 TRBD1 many TGTGCCAGCAGCTCAGCAGGGGGCGAAGCAGATACGCAGTATTTT CASSSAGGEADTQYF
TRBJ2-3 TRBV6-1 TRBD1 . TGTGCCAGCAGCCACCCGGGACAGGCCACAGATACGCAGTATTTT CASSHPGQATDTQYF
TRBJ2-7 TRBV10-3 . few TGTGCCATCAGTGGAGGGGGGCAGAACTACGAGCAGTACTTC CAISGGGQNYEQYF
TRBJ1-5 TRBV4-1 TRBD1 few TGCGCCAGCAGCCAAGTGGACAGGAAAAATCAGCCCCAGCATTTT CASSQVDRKNQPQHF
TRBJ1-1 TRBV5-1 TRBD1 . TGCGCCAGCAGCCCTTCCGGGACAGGGCTTGCAGAAGCTTTCTTT CASSPSGTGLAEAFF
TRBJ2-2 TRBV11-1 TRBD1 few TGTGCCAGCAGTTTTCTTTCCGGGACAGCGGACGGGGAGCTGTTTTTT CASSFLSGTADGELFF
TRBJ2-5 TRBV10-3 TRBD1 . TGTGCCATCAGTGAGTCGGGGACAGTCCAAGAGACCCAGTACTTC CAISESGTVQETQYF
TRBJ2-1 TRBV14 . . TGTGCCAGCAGCCAAGACTTGTACGGGTGGGCAGTCTCCTACAATGAGCAGTTCTTC CASSQDLYGWAVSYNEQFF
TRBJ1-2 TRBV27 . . TGTGCCAGCAGTTTAGACCGACTCGGACGTACATTCCCGTATGGCTACACCTTC CASSLDRLGRTFPYGYTF
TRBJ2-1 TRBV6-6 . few TGTGCCAGCAGCAAGTGGCGGGGTGTACATGAGCAGTTCTTC CASSKWRGVHEQFF